The rows below give T cell receptor beta chains drawn from one sample of a study of shared clonotypes between healthy human individuals. TCRdb's table, derived via immunoSEQ multiplex PCR, lists solely in-frame clones and lacks some. This sample has around 600,000 clones, with around 96% found just once. The sequenced sample was naive CD8+ T cells sorted from blood. The receptors originated from a woman aged 30 to 39 in good health. The CDR3 runs from the conserved cysteine through the conserved F or W. D genes are given only for firm matches. Part of the rows lack a size; the others show once, few, many or a class for expanded clones.

size | J | D | V | CDR3 | DNA
. | TRBJ2-5 | . | TRBV27 | CASRLRGLGETQYF | TGTGCCAGCCGTTTGAGGGGTCTTGGAGAGACCCAGTACTTC
. | TRBJ2-7 | . | TRBV10-1 | CARKGVLTYEQYF | TGCGCCAGGAAGGGGGTCCTGACTTACGAGCAGTACTTC
. | TRBJ1-1 | . | TRBV28 | CASSFPTTGMNTEAFF | TGTGCCAGCAGTTTCCCCACAACAGGGATGAACACTGAAGCTTTCTTT
. | TRBJ2-5 | . | TRBV30 | CAWSVLGLIQETQYF | TGTGCCTGGAGTGTACTCGGACTGATCCAAGAGACCCAGTACTTC
few | TRBJ1-5 | . | TRBV4-1 | CASSHPGGSSYSNQPQHF | TGCGCCAGCAGCCACCCGGGGGGCTCCTCCTATAGCAATCAGCCCCAGCATTTT
. | TRBJ1-1 | . | TRBV5-1 | CASSLGRASGAEAFF | TGCGCCAGCAGCTTGGGACGGGCTTCGGGCGCTGAAGCTTTCTTT
. | TRBJ2-7 | . | TRBV19 | CASSKVAGPYEQYF | TGTGCCAGTAGTAAGGTCGCAGGACCCTACGAGCAGTACTTC
. | TRBJ1-1 | . | TRBV5-6 | CASSSQGNTEAFF | TGTGCCAGCAGCTCACAGGGGAACACTGAAGCTTTCTTT
. | TRBJ2-3 | . | TRBV19 | CASSLVSTDTQYF | TGTGCCAGTAGTCTAGTTAGCACAGATACGCAGTATTTT
. | TRBJ1-1 | . | TRBV5-4 | CASRNPAMNTEAFF | TGTGCCAGCAGGAACCCGGCCATGAACACTGAAGCTTTCTTT
. | TRBJ2-7 | TRBD1 | TRBV13 | CASSHGQGAYEQYF | TGTGCCAGCAGCCATGGACAGGGGGCCTACGAGCAGTACTTC
. | TRBJ1-2 | . | TRBV4-1 | CASSQDPPGEDGYTF | TGCGCCAGCAGCCAAGATCCGCCAGGGGAGGATGGCTACACCTTC
. | TRBJ2-7 | TRBD2 | TRBV19 | CASSTLGTSGIDEQYF | TGTGCCAGTAGTACCCTCGGGACTAGCGGGATTGACGAGCAGTACTTC
once | TRBJ1-1 | . | TRBV27 | CASSFGSEAFF | TGTGCCAGCAGTTTTGGTAGTGAAGCTTTCTTT
. | TRBJ2-7 | TRBD1 | TRBV10-3 | CAIRRQGFYEQYF | TGTGCCATCAGAAGACAGGGTTTCTACGAGCAGTACTTC
. | TRBJ1-1 | . | TRBV29-1 | CSVVQGNTEAFF | TGCAGCGTTGTGCAGGGGAACACTGAAGCTTTCTTT
. | TRBJ2-5 | . | TRBV7-9 | CASSLGSQETQYF | TGTGCCAGCAGCTTGGGCAGTCAAGAGACCCAGTACTTC
. | TRBJ2-7 | . | TRBV9 | CASSPNSYEQYF | TGTGCCAGCAGCCCCAACTCCTACGAGCAGTACTTC
once | TRBJ1-2 | . | TRBV2 | CASRVDSPYGYTF | TGTGCCAGCAGGGTGGACAGCCCCTATGGCTACACCTTC
once | TRBJ2-1 | . | TRBV20-1 | CSARLWEFF | TGCAGTGCTCGGCTTTGGGAGTTCTTC
. | TRBJ2-7 | . | TRBV7-8 | CASSLGRVLRGEQYF | TGTGCCAGCAGCTTAGGTCGAGTCCTAAGGGGGGAGCAGTACTTC
. | TRBJ2-7 | . | TRBV4-2 | CASSQETRSYEQYF | TGTGCCAGCAGCCAAGAGACCAGGAGCTACGAGCAGTACTTC
. | TRBJ2-3 | . | TRBV4-1 | CASSLALWQSTDTQYF | TGCGCCAGCAGCCTCGCCCTCTGGCAGAGCACAGATACGCAGTATTTT
. | TRBJ1-1 | . | TRBV4-2 | CASSQGPGTEAFF | TGTGCCAGCAGCCAAGGGCCTGGGACTGAAGCTTTCTTT
. | TRBJ2-7 | . | TRBV7-9 | CASSLVGYFYEQYF | TGTGCCAGCAGCTTAGTTGGGTACTTTTACGAGCAGTACTTC
. | TRBJ1-5 | TRBD1 | TRBV28 | CASSFPRQGGRNQPQHF | TGTGCCAGCAGTTTTCCCAGACAGGGCGGTAGGAATCAGCCCCAGCATTTT
. | TRBJ1-4 | TRBD1 | TRBV27 | CASSFTGGAGTNEKLFF | TGTGCCAGCAGTTTTACAGGGGGCGCAGGAACTAATGAAAAACTGTTTTTT
. | TRBJ2-5 | . | TRBV29-1 | CSGWVETQYF | TGCAGCGGATGGGTGGAGACCCAGTACTTC
once | TRBJ1-5 | . | TRBV19 | CASSMVGEMSNQPQHF | TGTGCCAGTAGTATGGTGGGGGAGATGAGCAATCAGCCCCAGCATTTT